This TCR beta chain is from a study of T cell responses to AZD1222 COVID-19 vaccine. Findings and caveats of the study: Mostly white British, mostly female donors; authors suggested clonal diversity may be underestimated. Two AZD1222 administrations were followed by greater Spike-specific TCR breadth and depth.

This clone was seen a single time. Its antigen is as yet unknown. CDR1 and CDR2 from the germline V gene are MDHEN and SYDVKM. The J segment lost 2 bases and the V segment lost 5 bases, leaving 2 bases of the junction unmatched. CDR3 length: 13 amino acids. Sequencing used immunoSEQ multiplex PCR; TCRdb keeps in-frame clones, though not all of them. The sample lists approximately 140,000 clones, approximately 90% occurring once. Here the sequenced sample was peripheral blood, taken 28 days after the second AZD1222 dose. The receptor was isolated from an adult who received the AZD1222 COVID-19 vaccine. This chain connects TRBV28 to TRBJ1-2; 7 bases are shared with TRBD1. CDR3 in DNA: TGTGCCAGCAGTGGGGGACAGAACTATGGCTACACCTTC. Protein product: CASSGGQNYGYTF.